One and the same sample provided the 5 T cell receptor beta chains below, sequenced in a study of T cell repertoires in cytomegalovirus infection. MiXCR was run by TCRdb on the reads, yielding one entry per CDR3 protein. The data contain 140,000 to 150,000 distinct CDR3 sequences, more than 30% of them singletons. These receptors are not linked to any known antigen. The specimen was CD8+ T cells from cultured PBMCs, collected from culture after CMV antigen stimulation. The origin of the receptors is a human donor in good health (CMV status not recorded). Some clones in this sample may be carry-over from other donors' samples.

This chain links TRBV7-9 with TRBJ1-2; 8 bases fit TRBD1. V trimming: 5 bases; J trimming: 4 bases; junction bases outside the gene matches: 6. The germline V gene encodes CDR1 SEHNR and CDR2 FQNEAQ (reference sequence). The CDR3 contains 14 residues. The CDR3 spells CASSQGQGTYGYTF. In DNA form, the CDR3 reads TGTGCCAGCAGCCAAGGACAGGGCACCTATGGCTACACCTTC.

The V and J genes are TRBV6-5 and TRBJ2-1; 10 bases match TRBD2. This CDR3 has 15 amino acids. Germline assignment: CDR1 MNHEY and CDR2 SVGAGI. V shed 5 bases and J 8 bases; nucleotides not matched to a gene: 9. The CDR3 reads CASSSGGAIGYEQFF. The CDR3 DNA reads TGTGCCAGCAGTAGCGGGGGGGCGATAGGTTATGAGCAGTTCTTC.

This rearrangement joins TRBV7-9 to TRBJ2-3; a possible D gene is TRBD1 (5 bases). Trimming left V 5 bases short and J 2 bases short, with 14 bases between. CDR3 length equals 15 residues. Germline V gene data show CDR1 as SEHNR and CDR2 as FQNEAQ (reference sequence). For the CDR3, the DNA is TGTGCCAGCAGCGGGGCCCTAGGGTTCACAGATACGCAGTATTTT. It translates to CASSGALGFTDTQYF. Looking up the rest from reference TRBV7-9 and TRBJ2-3 gives the full variable domain: DTGVSQNPRHKITKRGQNVTFRCDPISEHNRLYWYRQTLGQGPEFLTYFQNEAQLEKSRLLSDRFSAERPKGSFSTLEIQRTEQGDSAMYLCASSGALGFTDTQYFGPGTRLTVL.

The V gene is TRBV3-1, the J gene TRBJ1-1; the D is unclear. CDR3 length: 15 amino acids. Looked up from germline, CDR1 is LGHDT and CDR2 is YNNKEL (reference sequence). Trimming removed 2 bases from V and 4 bases from J, with 14 bases in between. CDR3 sequence: CASSQKRGSATEAFF. CDR3 sequence (DNA): TGTGCCAGCAGCCAAAAGCGAGGTAGCGCCACTGAAGCTTTCTTT.

This clonotype was observed many times. V and J are TRBV28 and TRBJ1-5, with 7 bases that match TRBD1. There are 14 residues in the CDR3. Germline trimming cut 6 bases from V and 5 bases from J; bases unmatched to any gene: 7. Germline assignment: CDR1 MDHEN and CDR2 SYDVKM. This CDR3 is CASSTDRYDQPQHF. The CDR3 nucleotides are TGTGCCAGCAGCACGGACAGGTACGATCAGCCCCAGCATTTT.